A selection of T cell receptor beta chains follows, all from one sample in a study of blood T cell repertoires in COVID-19. Generated by immunoSEQ multiplex PCR, the TCRdb table keeps only in-frame clones and is missing some. This sample has some 170,000 clones; about four fifths occur once, and the top ten carry about 11%. What was sequenced was peripheral blood. Source of these receptors: a woman aged 40 to 50 with COVID-19, enrolled during active disease. The CDR3 runs from the conserved cysteine through the conserved F or W. A D gene is named only where the DNA matches it firmly. Clone size is given for some rows only: seen once, a few or many times, or a class if the clone is expanded.

V gene	D gene	clone size	J gene	CDR3 protein	CDR3 DNA
TRBV10-3	.	.	TRBJ1-2	CAISVLQSANYGYTF	TGTGCCATCAGTGTTTTACAGTCGGCTAACTATGGCTACACCTTC
TRBV19	.	.	TRBJ1-5	CASAGQIHGNQPQHF	TGTGCCAGTGCTGGACAGATTCATGGCAATCAGCCCCAGCATTTT
TRBV7-3	.	.	TRBJ2-3	CASSLTARGLSTDTQYF	TGTGCCAGCAGCTTAACGGCGCGGGGGCTTAGCACAGATACGCAGTATTTT
TRBV10-1	TRBD2	.	TRBJ2-7	CASSESPGTSGVAYF	TGCGCCAGCAGTGAGTCCCCGGGGACTAGCGGGGTTGCGTACTTC
TRBV5-4	TRBD2	.	TRBJ2-5	CASSPDGLAGNRETQYF	TGTGCCAGCAGCCCCGACGGACTAGCGGGAAATAGGGAGACCCAGTACTTC
TRBV4-1	TRBD1	.	TRBJ1-5	CASSQGDRGWNQPQHF	TGCGCCAGCAGCCAAGGGGACAGGGGGTGGAATCAGCCCCAGCATTTT
TRBV2	TRBD1	.	TRBJ1-1	CASSPNRQGSKAFF	TGTGCCAGCAGTCCCAATAGACAGGGTTCAAAGGCTTTCTTT
TRBV4-1	TRBD1	.	TRBJ2-2	CASSQQGAGGELFF	TGCGCCAGCAGCCAACAGGGGGCCGGCGGGGAGCTGTTTTTT
TRBV6-1	.	.	TRBJ1-4	CASSEASRVSTEKLFF	TGTGCCAGCAGTGAAGCCTCCAGGGTCAGCACTGAAAAACTGTTTTTT
TRBV6-6	.	.	TRBJ2-7	CASSYSYSGNEQYF	TGTGCCAGCAGTTACTCGTATTCCGGGAACGAGCAGTACTTC
TRBV10-3	.	.	TRBJ1-2	CAISDRAPSLYGYTF	TGTGCCATCAGTGACAGGGCCCCCTCTCTCTATGGCTACACCTTC
TRBV2	.	.	TRBJ1-2	CASSRGPNGYTF	TGTGCCAGCAGCAGGGGACCCAATGGCTACACCTTC
TRBV24-1	TRBD2	.	TRBJ2-1	CATSETTGTSFYNEQFF	TGTGCCACCAGTGAGACTACCGGGACTAGCTTCTACAATGAGCAGTTCTTC
TRBV18	TRBD1	.	TRBJ1-4	CASSLPGQYNEKLFF	TGTGCCAGCTCACTACCGGGACAGTATAATGAAAAACTGTTTTTT
TRBV7-3	.	once	TRBJ2-1	CASSFQRYNEQFF	TGTGCCAGCAGCTTTCAGCGGTACAATGAGCAGTTCTTC
TRBV28	.	.	TRBJ2-7	CATGRDFYEQYF	TGTGCCACCGGGCGGGACTTCTACGAGCAGTACTTC
TRBV28	.	.	TRBJ1-5	CASSLGAGALVYSNQPQHF	TGTGCCAGCAGTTTAGGGGCAGGAGCCCTAGTCTATAGCAATCAGCCCCAGCATTTT
TRBV30	TRBD1	.	TRBJ2-7	CAWSSTGYEQYF	TGTGCCTGGAGTTCGACAGGGTATGAGCAGTACTTC
TRBV9	.	.	TRBJ2-1	CASSAGLNNEQFF	TGTGCCAGCAGCGCGGGACTTAACAATGAGCAGTTCTTC
TRBV5-5	.	.	TRBJ2-3	CASSFSFSAEPSTDTQYF	TGTGCCAGCAGCTTTTCTTTTAGCGCAGAACCTAGCACAGATACGCAGTATTTT
TRBV5-4	.	.	TRBJ2-2	CASWRTGENTGELFF	TGTGCCAGCTGGAGAACAGGAGAAAACACCGGGGAGCTGTTTTTT
TRBV2	TRBD2	.	TRBJ2-2	CASKGRETGELFF	TGTGCCAGCAAGGGGCGGGAGACCGGGGAGCTGTTTTTT
TRBV4-1	.	.	TRBJ1-5	CASSQGGQGYSNQPQHF	TGCGCCAGCAGCCAAGGGGGGCAGGGCTATAGCAATCAGCCCCAGCATTTT
TRBV3-1/TRBV3-2	.	.	TRBJ1-2	CASSQDLQGNYGYTF	TGTGCCAGCAGCCAAGATCTCCAGGGAAACTATGGCTACACCTTC
TRBV6-5	.	few	TRBJ2-2	CATSGVTNTGELFF	TGTGCCACCTCCGGGGTCACGAACACCGGGGAGCTGTTTTTT
TRBV6-1	.	.	TRBJ2-5	CASSEGLSKETQYF	TGTGCCAGCAGTGAGGGCCTCTCTAAAGAGACCCAGTACTTC
TRBV5-1	TRBD1	.	TRBJ1-5	CASSETGGHQPQHF	TGCGCCAGCAGCGAGACAGGGGGCCATCAGCCCCAGCATTTT
TRBV5-8	TRBD1	.	TRBJ2-2	CASSPGTEWGGELFF	TGTGCCAGCAGCCCTGGGACAGAATGGGGCGGGGAGCTGTTTTTT
TRBV10-3	TRBD2	.	TRBJ2-1	CAISRAQSGSGMYEQFF	TGTGCCATCAGTCGGGCCCAAAGCGGGAGCGGTATGTATGAGCAGTTCTTC
TRBV10-2	TRBD2	.	TRBJ2-4	CASSESGGRWAKNIQYF	TGCGCCAGCAGTGAGAGTGGCGGGAGGTGGGCCAAAAACATTCAGTACTTC
TRBV19	.	.	TRBJ2-4	CASSNTTVAKNIQYF	TGTGCCAGTAGTAATACGACAGTAGCCAAAAACATTCAGTACTTC
TRBV30	.	few	TRBJ1-3	CAAGQSKNTIYF	TGTGCGGCCGGACAGAGCAAAAACACCATATATTTT
TRBV29-1	TRBD1	.	TRBJ1-1	CSAGQGAQGSGAFF	TGCAGCGCCGGACAGGGGGCGCAAGGCTCTGGGGCTTTCTTT
TRBV7-6	TRBD2	.	TRBJ2-2	CASSPGPGTSSRSDTGELFF	TGTGCCAGCAGCCCAGGGCCCGGGACTAGCTCTAGGTCGGACACCGGGGAGCTGTTTTTT
TRBV15	TRBD2	.	TRBJ2-5	CATSRESGFGLVFETQYF	TGTGCCACCAGCAGAGAGTCGGGTTTCGGACTAGTATTTGAGACCCAGTACTTC
TRBV7-9	TRBD1	.	TRBJ1-2	CASSSTGFNYGYTF	TGTGCCAGCAGCTCGACAGGGTTTAACTATGGCTACACCTTC
TRBV29-1	.	.	TRBJ2-2	CSVIDTNTGELFF	TGCAGCGTGATAGACACGAACACCGGGGAGCTGTTTTTT
TRBV30	.	.	TRBJ1-3	CAWSTGSGGNTIYF	TGTGCCTGGAGCACAGGGTCGGGAGGAAACACCATATATTTT
TRBV6-5	.	few	TRBJ1-6	CASTMTGGRGSPLHF	TGTGCCAGCACTATGACGGGTGGCAGAGGTTCACCCCTCCACTTT
TRBV7-9	.	once	TRBJ2-1	CASESGNEQFF	TGTGCCAGCGAGAGTGGCAATGAGCAGTTCTTC
TRBV2	.	once	TRBJ2-1	CASSRLVGYEQFF	TGTGCCAGCAGTAGGCTAGTAGGCTATGAGCAGTTCTTC
TRBV12-3/TRBV12-4	.	.	TRBJ2-1	CASSFSLNNEQFF	TGTGCCAGCAGTTTTAGTCTGAACAATGAGCAGTTCTTC
TRBV5-1	TRBD2	once	TRBJ2-1	CASSLGTTLAGEQFF	TGCGCCAGCAGCTTGGGGACCACACTAGCGGGCGAGCAGTTCTTC
TRBV5-4	.	.	TRBJ2-3	CASSGQSTDTQYF	TGTGCCAGTAGCGGACAGAGCACAGATACGCAGTATTTT
TRBV5-6	TRBD1	.	TRBJ1-5	CASSLTGGANQPQHF	TGTGCCAGCAGCTTGACAGGGGGCGCGAATCAGCCCCAGCATTTT
TRBV12-3/TRBV12-4	.	.	TRBJ1-2	CASSFFGKDGYTF	TGTGCCAGCAGTTTCTTCGGGAAGGATGGCTACACCTTC
TRBV2	TRBD2	.	TRBJ2-7	CASTGTSGTYEQYF	TGTGCCAGCACTGGGACTAGCGGAACCTACGAGCAGTACTTC
TRBV30	.	.	TRBJ1-1	CAWSVATGNEAFF	TGTGCCTGGAGTGTAGCTACGGGAAATGAAGCTTTCTTT
TRBV7-9	.	few	TRBJ2-7	CASNKYGHEQYF	TGTGCCAGCAACAAATATGGGCACGAGCAGTACTTC
TRBV19	.	.	TRBJ2-3	CASSNRRGADTQYF	TGTGCCAGTAGTAACCGCCGGGGAGCCGATACGCAGTATTTT
TRBV11-3	.	.	TRBJ2-2	CASSPRGGGNTGELFF	TGTGCCAGCAGCCCCCGTGGGGGAGGGAACACCGGGGAGCTGTTTTTT
TRBV27	TRBD1	.	TRBJ2-5	CASSFRGPGQGLQETQYF	TGTGCCAGCAGTTTTAGAGGGCCCGGACAGGGACTCCAAGAGACCCAGTACTTC
TRBV5-1	.	.	TRBJ1-6	CASSKQESNSPLHF	TGCGCCAGCTCCAAACAGGAATCAAATTCACCCCTCCACTTT
TRBV9	.	.	TRBJ1-6	CASSADQNRALHF	TGTGCCAGCAGCGCAGACCAAAATCGGGCCCTCCACTTT